The 26 T cell receptor beta chains below come from one sample, sequenced in a study of human thymus T cells. The table came from immunoSEQ multiplex PCR; TCRdb's copy has only in-frame clones and leaves some out. This sample has about 43,000 clones, with approximately 95% found just once. Sequenced input: blood. The receptor source for this set is a girl in the first two years of life with a congenital heart defect but otherwise immunologically healthy.

V and J are TRBV5-1 and TRBJ1-3, with 8 positions matching TRBD1. J lost 2 bases, V lost 3 bases, and 1 base had no gene match. CDR1 SGHRS and CDR2 YFSETQ come from the germline V gene. The CDR3 extends over 14 amino acids. DNA of the CDR3: TGCGCCAGCAGCTCACAGGGGGCTGGAAACACCATATATTTT. This encodes CASSSQGAGNTIYF.

This sequence joins TRBV6-6 and TRBJ2-1; 9 positions match TRBD2. V lost 7 bases to trimming and J lost 7 bases; unmatched junction nucleotides: 8. The CDR3 is 14 amino acids. Germline V CDR1 and CDR2: MNHNY, SVGAGI (reference sequence). The CDR3 spells CASTPGTSRNEQFF. The CDR3 nucleotides are TGTGCCAGCACCCCCGGGACTAGCCGGAATGAGCAGTTCTTC.

The V and J genes are TRBV11-2 and TRBJ2-7; D is possibly TRBD1 (6 bases). Germline V gene data show CDR1 as SGHAT and CDR2 as FQNNGV. The CDR3 runs to 15 residues. The V end was cut by 0 bases, the J end by 3 bases, with 12 bases between. The CDR3 here is CASSLDSQGYYEQYF. In DNA form, the CDR3 reads TGTGCCAGCAGCTTAGATTCCCAGGGGTACTACGAGCAGTACTTC.

The chain couples TRBV28 to TRBJ2-5; D call uncertain. The germline V and J ends were trimmed by 3 bases and 4 bases, with 3 bases remaining between them. Germline V gene sequence: CDR1 MDHEN, CDR2 SYDVKM. CDR3 length: 11 residues. The CDR3 sequence is CASSFRETQYF. The DNA for the CDR3 is TGTGCCAGCAGTTTCCGAGAGACCCAGTACTTC.

V is TRBV5-1 and J is TRBJ2-7; D possibly corresponds to TRBD1 (6 bases). Germline loops: CDR1 SGHRS, CDR2 YFSETQ. The V end lost 1 base, the J end lost 4 bases, and 9 bases lay between the germline ends. CDR3 length equals 13 residues. DNA for the CDR3: TGCGCCAGCAGCTTGCCAGGGGCATACGAGCAGTACTTC. This codes for CASSLPGAYEQYF.

The J gene is TRBJ2-7, the V gene TRBV28; 9 nucleotides agree with TRBD2. The V and J ends lost 5 bases and 3 bases, in that order; junction bases with no gene match: 11. Per germline, CDR1 MDHEN and CDR2 SYDVKM. The CDR3 has 16 residues. This CDR3 is CASSILGLASYYEQYF. As DNA, the CDR3 is TGTGCCAGCAGTATCCTTGGACTAGCGTCCTACTACGAGCAGTACTTC.

V usage is TRBV5-1 and J usage is TRBJ1-4; unclear D gene. Germline-derived CDR1 and CDR2 are SGHRS and YFSETQ. Trimming cost V 1 base and J 7 bases, with 14 bases left between them. The CDR3 totals 15 residues. The CDR3 sequence: CASSLSVGKGEKLFF. In DNA, the CDR3 is TGCGCCAGCAGCTTGAGCGTTGGAAAGGGTGAAAAACTGTTTTTT.

This chain connects TRBV6-1 to TRBJ1-5, with 9 bases identical to TRBD1. Trimming cost V 6 bases and J 6 bases; bases outside gene matches: 9. The CDR3 length is 15 residues. From germline, CDR1 is MNHNS and CDR2 SASEGT. CDR3 loop: CASSAPTGGSQPQHF. In DNA form, the CDR3 reads TGTGCCAGCAGCGCCCCCACAGGGGGCAGTCAGCCCCAGCATTTT.

This chain links TRBV15 with TRBJ1-1, with D possibly being TRBD1 (5 bases). V shed 4 bases and J shed 11 bases, with 20 bases lying between them. In germline, CDR1 is LNHNV, CDR2 YYDKDF (reference sequence). The CDR3 extends over 14 amino acids. DNA for the CDR3: TGTGCCACCAGCACTATGACGGGAGGGGCGGTGGCTTTCTTT. Its protein is CATSTMTGGAVAFF.

The V gene is TRBV7-8, the J gene TRBJ1-5; D unclear. The CDR3 has 15 residues. Trimming left V 4 bases short and J 4 bases short, with 14 bases between. Germline V gene sequence: CDR1 SGHVS, CDR2 FQNEAQ. Here the CDR3 DNA reads TGTGCCAGCAGCTCCACTGGACTCGGGAATCAGCCCCAGCATTTT. This codes for CASSSTGLGNQPQHF. The complete variable domain, with remaining parts taken from reference TRBV7-8 and TRBJ1-5, reads GAGVSQSPRYKVAKRGQDVALRCDPISGHVSLFWYQQALGQGPEFLTYFQNEAQLDKSGLPSDRFFAERPEGSVSTLKIQRTQQEDSAVYLCASSSTGLGNQPQHFGDGTRLSIL.

J is TRBJ1-1 and V is TRBV2; perhaps TRBD1 as D (6 bases). The CDR3 spans 15 residues. V was trimmed by 5 bases and J by 4 bases, leaving 17 bases between them. Per the germline V gene, CDR1 is SNHLY and CDR2 is FYNNEI. In DNA form, the CDR3 reads TGTGCCAGCAGTCTAAGGGACATTGGTGGCACTGAAGCTTTCTTT. Translated: CASSLRDIGGTEAFF.

This clone was observed a single time. The chain couples TRBV5-1 to TRBJ1-1; unclear D gene. The CDR3 has 17 amino acids. Per germline, CDR1 SGHRS and CDR2 YFSETQ. Trimming removed 0 bases from V and 4 bases from J, with 19 bases in between. In DNA, the CDR3 is TGCGCCAGCAGCTTGGCCGGGATCGGTATAATGGGCACTGAAGCTTTCTTT. This gives the protein CASSLAGIGIMGTEAFF. The full variable domain, completed using reference TRBV5-1 and TRBJ1-1, is KAGVTQTPRYLIKTRGQQVTLSCSPISGHRSVSWYQQTPGQGLQFLFEYFSETQRNKGNFPGRFSGRQFSNSRSEMNVSTLELGDSALYLCASSLAGIGIMGTEAFFGQGTRLTVV.

The gene calls are TRBV4-3 and TRBJ1-4; perhaps TRBD1 as D (5 bases). Germline CDR1 is LGHNA and CDR2 is YSLEER. Between the trimmed V and J ends, which lost 6 bases and 0 bases, there was a span of 14 bases. The CDR3 runs 16 residues. This CDR3 reads CASSPHGTATNEKLFF. The DNA of the CDR3 is TGCGCCAGCAGTCCCCATGGGACGGCAACTAATGAAAAACTGTTTTTT.

This sequence joins TRBV7-9 and TRBJ2-1; 7 nucleotides match TRBD1. The CDR3 is 16 residues long. Germline V gene lookup returns CDR1 SEHNR and CDR2 FQNEAQ (reference sequence). J gave up 8 bases and V 4 bases, and 14 bases lay outside the gene matches. The CDR3 DNA sequence: TGTGCCAGCAGCTCTAACTGGGACAGTCCCTCCGATGAGCAGTTCTTC. Encoded protein: CASSSNWDSPSDEQFF. Full variable domain (remainder filled in from reference TRBV7-9 and TRBJ2-1): DTGVSQNPRHKITKRGQNVTFRCDPISEHNRLYWYRQTLGQGPEFLTYFQNEAQLEKSRLLSDRFSAERPKGSFSTLEIQRTEQGDSAMYLCASSSNWDSPSDEQFFGPGTRLTVL.

The rearrangement uses TRBV5-6 and TRBJ2-6; D might be TRBD1 (6 bases). The length of the CDR3 is 14 residues. Germline CDR1 reads SGHDT; CDR2 reads YYEEEE. Trimming removed 2 bases at V and 9 bases at J, with 12 bases between. The CDR3 is CASSLQGPGNVLTF. The DNA of the CDR3 is TGTGCCAGCAGCTTACAGGGCCCCGGCAACGTCCTGACTTTC. Looking up the rest from reference TRBV5-6 and TRBJ2-6 gives the full variable domain: DAGVTQSPTHLIKTRGQQVTLRCSPKSGHDTVSWYQQALGQGPQFIFQYYEEEERQRGNFPDRFSGHQFPNYSSELNVNALLLGDSALYLCASSLQGPGNVLTFGAGSRLTVL.

The rearrangement joins TRBV7-2 to TRBJ1-1; D gene unclear. This CDR3 region has 12 residues. The V end was cut by 4 bases, the J end by 2 bases, with 5 bases between. Germline V gives CDR1 SGHTA, CDR2 FQGNSA. The chain's CDR3 is CASSSPNTEAFF. CDR3 nucleotide sequence: TGTGCCAGCAGCTCCCCTAACACTGAAGCTTTCTTT.

The V call is TRBV9, the J call TRBJ2-5; TRBD2 aligns across 10 bases. The CDR3 is 16 residues long. Germline V gives CDR1 SGDLS, CDR2 YYNGEE. J lost 1 base, V lost 0 bases, and 3 bases had no gene match. The CDR3 sequence: CASSVGVAGGQETQYF. DNA for the CDR3: TGTGCCAGCAGCGTAGGGGTAGCGGGAGGCCAAGAGACCCAGTACTTC.

The V gene is TRBV5-4, the J gene TRBJ2-6; a possible D gene is TRBD1 (6 bases). The ends were cut back, 2 bases at V and 2 bases at J, with 8 bases in the middle. The germline gives CDR1 SGHNT, CDR2 YYREEE (reference sequence). The CDR3 has 15 residues. The CDR3 reads CASSFRGTGANVLTF. CDR3 nucleotide sequence: TGTGCCAGCAGCTTCAGGGGAACTGGGGCCAACGTCCTGACTTTC.

The chain carries TRBV29-1 and TRBJ1-1; D remains unclear. V dropped 0 bases and J dropped 3 bases, with 8 bases sitting between them. Germline values: CDR1 SQVTM, CDR2 ANQGSEA. This CDR3 comprises 13 residues. Here the CDR3 DNA reads TGCAGCGTTGAAGAGGCAACAGACACTGAAGCTTTCTTT. Amino acids: CSVEEATDTEAFF.

J is TRBJ2-4 and V is TRBV7-9, with D hard to call. The germline V gene encodes CDR1 SEHNR and CDR2 FQNEAQ (reference sequence). V lost 2 bases and J 12 bases, leaving 23 bases between the germline ends. This CDR3 region has 16 residues. CDR3 coding DNA: TGTGCCAGCAGCTTATCACAGTTAAATAGCCAAATGGATCAGTACTTC. Encoded protein: CASSLSQLNSQMDQYF.

This chain uses TRBV4-1 with TRBJ1-1, with D maybe TRBD1 (6 bases). The CDR3 covers 19 residues. Looked up from germline, CDR1 is MGHRA and CDR2 is YSYEKL. The V gene lost 0 bases and the J gene lost 0 bases, with 20 bases spanning the gap. The CDR3 spells CASSQDPRQAGTMNTEAFF. In nucleotides, the CDR3 is TGCGCCAGCAGCCAAGATCCCCGACAGGCAGGGACCATGAACACTGAAGCTTTCTTT.

The CDR3 loop reads CASSAIAGAGDTQYF. The CDR3 DNA is TGTGCCAGCAGTGCCATAGCGGGAGCGGGGGATACGCAGTATTTT. The V gene is TRBV25-1, the J gene TRBJ2-3, with 9 bases that match TRBD2. This CDR3 has 15 amino acids. Trimming cost V 4 bases and J 6 bases; bases outside gene matches: 8. CDR1 MGHDK and CDR2 SYGVNS come from the germline V gene. Based on the CDR3 plus reference TRBV25-1 and TRBJ2-3, the full variable domain is EADIYQTPRYLVIGTGKKITLECSQTMGHDKMYWYQQDPGMELHLIHYSYGVNSTEKGDLSSESTVSRIRTEHFPLTLESARPSHTSQYLCASSAIAGAGDTQYFGPGTRLTVL.

The CDR3 loop is CASSPDRSYGYTF. CDR3 in DNA: TGTGCCAGCTCACCCGACAGAAGCTATGGCTACACCTTC. V is TRBV18 and J is TRBJ1-2, with D possibly being TRBD1 (5 bases). This CDR3 comprises 13 residues. Germline V gives CDR1 KGHSH, CDR2 LQKENI. The V end was cut by 3 bases, the J end by 4 bases, with 9 bases between.

This rearrangement joins TRBV7-9 to TRBJ2-3; D might be TRBD2 (6 bases). This CDR3 comprises 14 residues. Trimming pared 6 bases from V and 6 bases from J, leaving 16 bases between. CDR1 is SEHNR and CDR2 is FQNEAQ in the germline V gene (reference sequence). The CDR3 nucleotides are TGTGCCAGCAGGAAAATGTCTGGGAGGGATACGCAGTATTTT. Amino acid sequence: CASRKMSGRDTQYF.

The chain couples TRBV19 to TRBJ2-3; possibly TRBD2 for D (7 bases). V was pared by 6 bases and J by 0 bases, with 16 bases between. CDR3 size: 16 residues. Germline assignment: CDR1 LNHDA and CDR2 SQIVND (reference sequence). CDR3 in amino acids: CASRKRGGPSTDTQYF. The CDR3 region has the DNA TGTGCCAGTAGGAAGCGCGGGGGCCCTAGCACAGATACGCAGTATTTT.

V usage is TRBV4-3 and J usage is TRBJ2-7; 11 bases align to TRBD2. V lost 4 bases, J lost 3 bases, and 5 bases stayed unmatched. The CDR3 length is 15 residues. CDR1 and CDR2 from the germline V gene are LGHNA and YSLEER. CDR3: CASSLIAGGHYEQYF. CDR3 bases: TGCGCCAGCAGCCTAATAGCGGGAGGGCACTACGAGCAGTACTTC.